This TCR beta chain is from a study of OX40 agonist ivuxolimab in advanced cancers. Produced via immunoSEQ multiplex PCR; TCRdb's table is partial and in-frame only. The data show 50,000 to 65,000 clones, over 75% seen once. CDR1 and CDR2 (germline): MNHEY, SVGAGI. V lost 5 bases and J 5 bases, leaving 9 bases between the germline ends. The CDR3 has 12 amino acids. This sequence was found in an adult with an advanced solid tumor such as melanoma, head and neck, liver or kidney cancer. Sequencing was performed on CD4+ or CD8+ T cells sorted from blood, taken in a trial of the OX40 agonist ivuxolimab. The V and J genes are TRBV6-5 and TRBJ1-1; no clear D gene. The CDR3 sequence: CASSTGGTEAFF. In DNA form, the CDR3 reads TGTGCCAGCAGTACGGGCGGGACTGAAGCTTTCTTT.